This TCR beta chain was identified during a study of vaccination and CD4 T cells after COVID-19. The overall study: In the convalescent cohort, there were six males and four females, two of them Hispanic. Regarding the study as a whole: Convalescent patients studied were relatively few, and early post-infection timepoints were absent.

Indicated treatment: roughly 10-day PBMC culture with coronavirus spike peptide pools or control peptides (ViraFEST assay). Under the ViraFEST approach, antigen-specific T cells were expanded with peptide pools and TCRs subsequently sequenced. Medium was half-exchanged with fresh IL-2 medium on days 3 and 7. As concerns this clonotype: Its antigen is unknown.

At the Johns Hopkins FTIC core, DNA taken from cultured CD4+ T cells was sequenced by way of the Oncomine TCR Beta short-read assay. TCRdb ran MiXCR on the PCR reads and lists one entry per CDR3 protein. The sample holds around 19,000 distinct CDR3 sequences, roughly 54% seen once. The V gene lost 0 bases and the J gene lost 5 bases, with 7 bases spanning the gap. This CDR3 has 13 residues. Germline lookup yields CDR1 SGHTA and CDR2 FQGTGA. The sequence derives from a human donor who had recovered from COVID-19. J is TRBJ1-1 and V is TRBV7-3; no reliable D call. Sample: CD4+ T cells from blood, cultured in vitro. The CDR3 is CASSLTGGTEAFF. DNA of the CDR3: TGTGCCAGCAGCTTAACAGGTGGGACTGAAGCTTTCTTT.